The 25 T cell receptor beta chains below all came from one sample that was sequenced in a study of graft-versus-host responses after intestinal transplantation. Which antigens these TCRs recognize remains unknown. Clones were sequenced by immunoSEQ multiplex PCR, and TCRdb holds only the in-frame ones, with some missing. The table shows some 39,000 clones, with 85% to 95% occurring only once. The sample was unstimulated CD8+ T cells sorted from spleen or lymph node cells, taken before transplant. All receptors derive from a human donor who was the organ donor for an intestinal transplant.

The J gene is TRBJ1-1, the V gene TRBV7-6, with D unclear. The CDR3 covers 14 residues. V lost 6 bases and J lost 6, with 17 bases in between. Germline values: CDR1 SGHVS, CDR2 FNYEAQ. Written as DNA, the CDR3 is TGTGCCAGCAGGGCCGGGGTGGGAGGCGCTGAAGCTTTCTTT. It translates to CASRAGVGGAEAFF.

This rearrangement joins TRBV4-3 to TRBJ1-2; 8 nucleotides agree with TRBD1. V trimming: 0 bases; J trimming: 8 bases; junction bases outside the gene matches: 8. Germline V gene sequence: CDR1 LGHNA, CDR2 YSLEER. This CDR3 comprises 15 residues. CDR3 nucleotides: TGCGCCAGCAGCCAAGATAGGGGACAGGTGGGAGGCTACACCTTC. Protein sequence: CASSQDRGQVGGYTF.

This clone was seen a single time. Other DNA sequences from this sample encode an identical CDR3 as well. The genes are TRBV7-2 and TRBJ2-5, with 7 bases aligning to TRBD2. V was pared by 7 bases and J by 7 bases, with 3 bases of the junction left unmatched. Germline V gene sequence: CDR1 SGHTA, CDR2 FQGNSA. The length of the CDR3 is 11 residues. For the CDR3, the DNA is TGTGCCAGCACCGCGGGAGTGACCCAGTACTTC. Protein sequence: CASTAGVTQYF.

The V gene is TRBV5-4, the J gene TRBJ1-2; a weak D match, TRBD1 (5 bases). V was trimmed by 6 bases and J by 2 bases, leaving 17 bases between them. The CDR3 extends over 15 amino acids. Germline V gene lookup returns CDR1 SGHNT and CDR2 YYREEE (reference sequence). DNA for the CDR3: TGTGCCAGCACCCCAGGGCCCGACGGGAACTATGGCTACACCTTC. It codes for CASTPGPDGNYGYTF.

This chain joins TRBV14 and TRBJ2-2; 11 nucleotides match TRBD2. This CDR3 has 16 amino acids. Trimming at V came to 0 bases and at J to 6 bases, leaving 3 bases not matched to a gene. The germline V gene encodes CDR1 SGHDN and CDR2 FVKESK. The CDR3 DNA reads as TGTGCCAGCAGCCAAGACGTAGCGGGGGGGCCCGGGGAGCTGTTTTTT. Amino acid sequence: CASSQDVAGGPGELFF.

The rearrangement links TRBV4-2 to TRBJ1-6, with D maybe TRBD1 (5 bases). CDR1 is LGHNA and CDR2 is YNFKEQ in the germline V gene. CDR3 length: 15 amino acids. Between the trimmed V and J ends, which lost 0 bases and 8 bases, there was a span of 11 bases. CDR3 bases: TGTGCCAGCAGCCAAGAGAGGGGTGGATATTCACCCCTCCACTTT. Encoded protein: CASSQERGGYSPLHF.

V is TRBV4-1 and J is TRBJ2-1; 11 bases agree with TRBD2. The V gene end was trimmed by 1 base and the J gene end by 6 bases; junction bases not matched to a gene: 2. CDR1 is MGHRA, CDR2 YSYEKL, per germline. The CDR3 runs 15 residues. Here the CDR3 DNA reads TGCGCCAGCAGCCAAGTACTAGCGGGAGTCAATGAGCAGTTCTTC. Translation: CASSQVLAGVNEQFF.

The chain has TRBV4-1 and TRBJ1-1; unclear D gene. This CDR3 region has 15 residues. The ends were cut back, 0 bases at V and 0 bases at J, with 8 bases in the middle. CDR1 is MGHRA, CDR2 YSYEKL, per germline. The chain's CDR3 is CASSQDSVMNTEAFF. In nucleotides, the CDR3 is TGCGCCAGCAGCCAAGATTCAGTTATGAACACTGAAGCTTTCTTT.

The chain couples TRBV4-1 to TRBJ1-1; TRBD1 matches 7 bases. CDR3 length equals 15 residues. Trimming removed 3 bases from V and 5 bases from J; junction bases left unmatched: 9. CDR1 and CDR2 from the germline V gene are MGHRA and YSYEKL. The CDR3 protein is CASSQATGTGTEAFF. CDR3 nucleotide sequence: TGCGCCAGCAGCCAGGCGACAGGGACGGGTACTGAAGCTTTCTTT.

The chain joins TRBV28 to TRBJ1-6; D is perhaps TRBD1 (6 bases). This CDR3 comprises 15 residues. The germline V gene encodes CDR1 MDHEN and CDR2 SYDVKM. Trimming took off 8 bases at V and 2 bases at J, with 13 bases between the two ends. CDR3 nucleotides: TGTGCCAGCTCACCACAGGGCCCCTATAATTCACCCCTCCACTTT. It codes for CASSPQGPYNSPLHF. The full variable domain, rest sourced from reference TRBV28 and TRBJ1-6, is DVKVTQSSRYLVKRTGEKVFLECVQDMDHENMFWYRQDPGLGLRLIYFSYDVKMKEKGDIPEGYSVSREKKERFSLILESASTNQTSMYLCASSPQGPYNSPLHFGNGTRLTVT.

This chain joins TRBV6-6 and TRBJ2-7; 8 bases map to TRBD1. CDR1 and CDR2 from the germline V gene are MNHNY and SVGAGI (reference sequence). Unmatched junction bases numbered 15, after V lost 2 bases and J lost 12 bases. The CDR3 extends over 15 amino acids. The CDR3 sequence is CASSYLRDRYPVRYF. For the CDR3, the DNA is TGTGCCAGCAGTTACCTACGGGACAGGTACCCGGTGCGGTACTTC.

The chain joins TRBV5-6 to TRBJ2-3, with TRBD2 matching over 11 bases. CDR3 length: 16 residues. The J segment lost 2 bases and the V segment lost 4 bases, leaving 6 bases of the junction unmatched. Germline V gene lookup returns CDR1 SGHDT and CDR2 YYEEEE. CDR3 region: CASSPSSGGNTDTQYF. CDR3 bases: TGTGCCAGCAGCCCCTCTAGCGGGGGGAACACAGATACGCAGTATTTT.

With respect to this clone: The same CDR3 arises from other DNA sequences in this sample as well. The rearrangement links TRBV7-8 to TRBJ2-2, with TRBD2 matching over 11 bases. This CDR3 region has 15 residues. The germline V gene has CDR1 SGHVS and CDR2 FQNEAQ. The J segment lost 1 base and the V segment lost 6 bases, leaving 1 base of the junction unmatched. The CDR3 protein is CASSLAGGNTGELFF. CDR3 coding DNA: TGTGCCAGCAGTCTAGCGGGGGGGAACACCGGGGAGCTGTTTTTT.

This chain uses TRBV4-1 with TRBJ2-3; weak D call: TRBD2 (5 bases). Trimming took 1 base from V and 5 from J, leaving 7 bases between them. The CDR3 totals 13 residues. In germline, CDR1 is MGHRA, CDR2 YSYEKL. The CDR3 sequence is CASSQAAGDTQYF. Here the CDR3 DNA reads TGCGCCAGCAGCCAAGCGGCGGGAGATACGCAGTATTTT.

The chain joins TRBV15 to TRBJ2-3; D call uncertain. V shed 5 bases and J shed 2 bases, with 14 bases lying between them. CDR3 length equals 15 residues. CDR1 is LNHNV and CDR2 is YYDKDF in the germline V gene (reference sequence). The CDR3 here is CATSGVLSVTDTQYF. The DNA of the CDR3 is TGTGCCACCAGCGGGGTCCTGTCCGTCACAGATACGCAGTATTTT.

The chain combines TRBV11-2 with TRBJ2-2; unclear D gene. The V gene's germline CDR1 is SGHAT and CDR2 FQNNGV. Deletions cut 3 bases from V and 3 bases from J, with 8 bases between. The CDR3 sequence is 14 residues long. The CDR3 sequence: CASSLYLYTGELFF. The DNA of the CDR3 is TGTGCCAGCAGCTTGTACCTATACACCGGGGAGCTGTTTTTT.

Of note for this clone: Other DNA sequences within the sample encode an identical CDR3. The J gene is TRBJ1-1, the V gene TRBV7-6; tentative D call: TRBD1 (6 bases). The CDR3 covers 15 residues. The germline CDR1 and CDR2 sequences are SGHVS and FNYEAQ. V was clipped by 0 bases and J by 3 bases, with 11 bases between them. The CDR3 reads CASSLAGRGDTEAFF. DNA of the CDR3: TGTGCCAGCAGCTTAGCGGGTAGGGGGGACACTGAAGCTTTCTTT.

The sample holds one count of this clone. V and J are TRBV21-1 and TRBJ1-1; TRBD1, as called in the table, went unchecked against the DNA. TRBV21-1 is shown as a pseudogene. This CDR3 spans 13 amino acids. CDR3 region: CASSKGQGTEAFF. The CDR3 region has the DNA TGTGCCAGCAGCAAAGGACAGGGCACTGAAGCTTTCTTT.

V usage is TRBV21-1 and J usage is TRBJ1-1. TRBV21-1 counts as a pseudogene. CDR3 size: 11 residues. DNA for the CDR3: TGTGCCTCCCGGCCGAACACTGAAGCTTTCTTT. This codes for CASRPNTEAFF.

The chain couples TRBV11-2 to TRBJ1-1, with unresolved D. Germline V gene data show CDR1 as SGHAT and CDR2 as FQNNGV. Trimming took off 1 base at V and 11 bases at J, with 8 bases between the two ends. The CDR3 runs 11 residues. The CDR3, as DNA: TGTGCCAGCAGCTTAGGGTACTACGCTTTCTTT. Its protein product is CASSLGYYAFF.

This chain joins TRBV6-1 and TRBJ1-2; D ambiguous. Germline CDR1 and CDR2: MNHNS and SASEGT. Trimming cost V 2 bases and J 2 bases, with 12 bases left between them. The CDR3 has 15 amino acids. CDR3 nucleotide sequence: TGTGCCAGCAGTGAACGGGAAGTCCAGAACTATGGCTACACCTTC. Its translation is CASSEREVQNYGYTF.

This sequence joins TRBV11-2 and TRBJ2-1; either TRBD1 or TRBD2 may supply D (5 bases each). The V end was cut by 1 base, the J end by 4 bases, with 8 bases between. Per the germline V gene, CDR1 is SGHAT and CDR2 is FQNNGV. CDR3 size: 14 residues. The chain's CDR3 is CASSLAGPYNEQFF. For the CDR3, the DNA is TGTGCCAGCAGCTTAGCGGGACCTTACAATGAGCAGTTCTTC. The full variable domain, in which reference TRBV11-2 and TRBJ2-1 provide the parts outside the CDR3, is EAGVAQSPRYKIIEKRQSVAFWCNPISGHATLYWYQQILGQGPKLLIQFQNNGVVDDSQLPKDRFSAERLKGVDSTLKIQPAKLEDSAVYLCASSLAGPYNEQFFGPGTRLTVL.

This chain connects TRBV7-2 to TRBJ2-2; D gene unclear. Germline CDR1 reads SGHTA; CDR2 reads FQGNSA. The CDR3 has 15 residues. V was cut by 1 base and J by 0 bases, with 6 bases left in between. The CDR3 DNA reads TGTGCCAGCAGCTTAGTAGGCCCGAACACCGGGGAGCTGTTTTTT. Amino acids: CASSLVGPNTGELFF.

This clone was seen a few times. The chain is built from TRBV10-3 and TRBJ1-2; D is undetermined. The CDR3 contains 16 residues. Trimming took 1 base from V and 1 from J, leaving 13 bases between them. Germline assignment: CDR1 ENHRY and CDR2 SYGVKD. Here the CDR3 DNA reads TGTGCCATCAGTGAGTTTCGGTTGGCTGATAACTATGGCTACACCTTC. This gives the protein CAISEFRLADNYGYTF.

The chain carries TRBV15 and TRBJ2-5; D is possibly TRBD2 (7 bases). The V end lost 0 bases, the J end lost 4 bases, and 21 bases lay between the germline ends. The CDR3 has 18 amino acids. CDR1 is LNHNV and CDR2 is YYDKDF in the germline V gene (reference sequence). The CDR3 DNA sequence: TGTGCCACCAGCAGAGATGTAGGTGCGGGGGCGTGGTCAGAGACCCAGTACTTC. This sequence encodes CATSRDVGAGAWSETQYF.